Here is one TCR beta chain with its context. Its antigen is unidentified. Additional DNA sequences in this sample encode the identical CDR3. Only in-frame clones appear in the TCRdb table, and some are missing; sequencing was by immunoSEQ multiplex PCR. Among 80,000 or so clones listed, 75% to 90% were seen once. The data were obtained in a study of OX40 agonist ivuxolimab in advanced cancers. Study as a whole: Patients were treated with intravenous ivuxolimab, dosed at 0.01 to 10 mg/kg and infused every 2 weeks.

Germline loops: CDR1 SGHTA, CDR2 FQGTGA. With 1 base removed from V and 0 bases from J, the gap between germline ends came to 9 bases. The CDR3 runs to 16 residues. Overall study findings and caveats: Among expanded peripheral T cells, antigen specificity went undetermined. At 0.1 to 3.0 mg/kg, CD4+ and CD8+ blood T cells expanded clonally by week 6.

The input for sequencing was CD4+ or CD8+ T cells sorted from blood, taken in a trial of the OX40 agonist ivuxolimab. The sequence came from an adult with an advanced solid tumor such as melanoma, head and neck, liver or kidney cancer. The chain joins TRBV7-3 to TRBJ2-2; D uncertain. CDR3 sequence: CASSLNGGSNTGELFF. CDR3 bases: TGTGCCAGCAGCTTAAATGGCGGATCGAACACCGGGGAGCTGTTTTTT. Using reference TRBV7-3 and TRBJ2-2 for the parts outside the CDR3, the full variable domain is GAGVSQTPSNKVTEKGKYVELRCDPISGHTALYWYRQSLGQGPEFLIYFQGTGAADDSGLPNDRFFAVRPEGSVSTLKIQRTERGDSAVYLCASSLNGGSNTGELFFGEGSRLTVL.